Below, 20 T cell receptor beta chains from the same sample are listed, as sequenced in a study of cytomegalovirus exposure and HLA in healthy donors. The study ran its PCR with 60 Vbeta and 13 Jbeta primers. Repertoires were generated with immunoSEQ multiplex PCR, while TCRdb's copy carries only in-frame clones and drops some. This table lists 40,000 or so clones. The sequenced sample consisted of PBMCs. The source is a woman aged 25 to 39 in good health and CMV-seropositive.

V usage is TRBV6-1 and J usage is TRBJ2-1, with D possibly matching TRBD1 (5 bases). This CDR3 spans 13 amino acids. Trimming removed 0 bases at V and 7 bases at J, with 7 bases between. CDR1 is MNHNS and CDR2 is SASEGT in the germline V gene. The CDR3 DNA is TGTGCCAGCAGTGAAGCTCAGGGAAATGAGCAGTTCTTC. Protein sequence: CASSEAQGNEQFF.

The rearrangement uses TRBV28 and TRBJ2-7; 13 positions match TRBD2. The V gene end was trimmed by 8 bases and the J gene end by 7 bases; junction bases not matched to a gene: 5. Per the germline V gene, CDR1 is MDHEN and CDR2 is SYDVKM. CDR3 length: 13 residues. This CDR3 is CASQLAGGGEQYF. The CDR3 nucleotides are TGTGCCAGCCAACTAGCGGGGGGGGGTGAGCAGTACTTC.

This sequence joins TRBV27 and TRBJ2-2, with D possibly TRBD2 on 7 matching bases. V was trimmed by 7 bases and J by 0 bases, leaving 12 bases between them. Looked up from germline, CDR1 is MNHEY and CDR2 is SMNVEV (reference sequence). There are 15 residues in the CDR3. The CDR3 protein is CASIWRGPNTGELFF. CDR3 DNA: TGTGCCAGCATTTGGCGGGGGCCGAACACCGGGGAGCTGTTTTTT.

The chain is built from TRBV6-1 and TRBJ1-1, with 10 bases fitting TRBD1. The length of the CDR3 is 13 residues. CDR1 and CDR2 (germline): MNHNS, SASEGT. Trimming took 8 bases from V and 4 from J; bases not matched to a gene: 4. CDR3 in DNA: TGTGCCAGCTCCAGACAGGGGGCCACTGAAGCTTTCTTT. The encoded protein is CASSRQGATEAFF.

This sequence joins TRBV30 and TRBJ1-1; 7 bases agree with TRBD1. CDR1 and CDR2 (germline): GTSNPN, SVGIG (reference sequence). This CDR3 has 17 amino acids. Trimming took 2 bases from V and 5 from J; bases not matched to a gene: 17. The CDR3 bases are TGTGCCTGGAGTTCCCCCCGAGGAGGTACAGGGGCGACTGAAGCTTTCTTT. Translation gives CAWSSPRGGTGATEAFF. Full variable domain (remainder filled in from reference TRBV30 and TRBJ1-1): SQTIHQWPATLVQPVGSPLSLECTVEGTSNPNLYWYRQAAGRGLQLLFYSVGIGQISSEVPQNLSASRPQDRQFILSSKKLLLSDSGFYLCAWSSPRGGTGATEAFFGQGTRLTVV.

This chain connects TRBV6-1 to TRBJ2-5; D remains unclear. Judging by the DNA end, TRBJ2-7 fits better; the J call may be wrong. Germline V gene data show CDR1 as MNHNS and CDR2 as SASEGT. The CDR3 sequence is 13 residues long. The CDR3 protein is CASSPGLGYEQYF. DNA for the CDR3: TGTGCCAGCAGTCCTGGGCTGGGCTACGAGCAGTACTTC.

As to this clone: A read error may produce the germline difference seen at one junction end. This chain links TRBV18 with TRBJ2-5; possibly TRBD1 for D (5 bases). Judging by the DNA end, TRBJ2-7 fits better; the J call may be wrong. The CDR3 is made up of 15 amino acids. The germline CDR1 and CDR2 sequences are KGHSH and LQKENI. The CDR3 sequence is CASAPGTGASYEQYF. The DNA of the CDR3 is TGTGCCAGCGCACCAGGAACTGGGGCCTCCTACGAGCAGTACTTC.

The CDR3 DNA is TGTGCCAGTAATCGACAGGGCCCGGGCAATCAGCCCCAGCATTTT. Its translation is CASNRQGPGNQPQHF. V and J are TRBV19 and TRBJ1-5, with 7 bases fitting TRBD1. The germline V gene has CDR1 LNHDA and CDR2 SQIVND (reference sequence). V lost 7 bases, J lost 2 bases, and 8 bases stayed unmatched. CDR3 length: 15 amino acids. Full variable domain (remainder filled in from reference TRBV19 and TRBJ1-5): DGGITQSPKYLFRKEGQNVTLSCEQNLNHDAMYWYRQDPGQGLRLIYYSQIVNDFQKGDIAEGYSVSREKKESFPLTVTSAQKNPTAFYLCASNRQGPGNQPQHFGDGTRLSIL.

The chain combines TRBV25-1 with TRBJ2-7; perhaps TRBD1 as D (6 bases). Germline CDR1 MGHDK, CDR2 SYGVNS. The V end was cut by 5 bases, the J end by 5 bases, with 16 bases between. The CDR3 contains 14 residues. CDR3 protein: CASSRNRVLHEQYF. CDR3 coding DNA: TGTGCCAGCAGTCGGAACAGGGTGTTACACGAGCAGTACTTC.

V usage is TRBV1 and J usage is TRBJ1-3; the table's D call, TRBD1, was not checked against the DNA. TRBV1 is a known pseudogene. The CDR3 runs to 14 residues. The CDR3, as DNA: TGCACCAGCAGCCGTGGACAGGGCGGAAACACCATATATTTT. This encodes CTSSRGQGGNTIYF.

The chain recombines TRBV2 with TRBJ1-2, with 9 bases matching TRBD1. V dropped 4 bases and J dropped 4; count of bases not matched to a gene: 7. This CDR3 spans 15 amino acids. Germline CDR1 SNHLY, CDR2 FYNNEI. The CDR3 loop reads CASSANRGPGYGYTF. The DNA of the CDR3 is TGTGCCAGCAGTGCCAACAGGGGGCCTGGCTATGGCTACACCTTC.

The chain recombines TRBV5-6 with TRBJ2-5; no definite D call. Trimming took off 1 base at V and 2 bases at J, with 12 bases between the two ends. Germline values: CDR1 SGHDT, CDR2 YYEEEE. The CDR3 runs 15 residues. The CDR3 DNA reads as TGTGCCAGCAGCTTGAGTGTCCAGAAACAAGAGACCCAGTACTTC. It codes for CASSLSVQKQETQYF.

The CDR3 nucleotides are TGTGCCACCAGCAGACCTACAGGGGGCCCTAATCAGCCCCAGCATTTT. It translates to CATSRPTGGPNQPQHF. The V and J genes are TRBV15 and TRBJ1-5; 9 nucleotides align to TRBD1. Germline V gene data show CDR1 as LNHNV and CDR2 as YYDKDF (reference sequence). The CDR3 extends over 16 amino acids. The junction had 6 bases not matched to a gene; V was cut back by 2 bases and J by 4 bases.

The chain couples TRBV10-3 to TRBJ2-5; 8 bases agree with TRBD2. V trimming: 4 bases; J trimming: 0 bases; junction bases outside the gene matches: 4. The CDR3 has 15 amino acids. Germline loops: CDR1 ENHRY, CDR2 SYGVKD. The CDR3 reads CAISGAGGYQETQYF. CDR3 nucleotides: TGTGCCATCAGTGGGGCGGGGGGCTACCAAGAGACCCAGTACTTC.

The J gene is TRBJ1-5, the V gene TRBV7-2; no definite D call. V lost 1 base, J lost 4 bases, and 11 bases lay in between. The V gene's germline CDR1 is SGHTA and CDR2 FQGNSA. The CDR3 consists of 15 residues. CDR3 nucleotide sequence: TGTGCCAGCAGCTTAGTTGGCAGTTCTAATCAGCCCCAGCATTTT. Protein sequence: CASSLVGSSNQPQHF.

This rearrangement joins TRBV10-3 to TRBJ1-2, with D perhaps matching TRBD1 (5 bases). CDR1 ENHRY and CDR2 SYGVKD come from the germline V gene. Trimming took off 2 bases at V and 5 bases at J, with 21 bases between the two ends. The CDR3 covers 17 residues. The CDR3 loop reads CAISELISVGRDYGYTF. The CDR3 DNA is TGTGCCATCAGTGAGCTTATCTCAGTGGGCAGGGATTATGGCTACACCTTC.

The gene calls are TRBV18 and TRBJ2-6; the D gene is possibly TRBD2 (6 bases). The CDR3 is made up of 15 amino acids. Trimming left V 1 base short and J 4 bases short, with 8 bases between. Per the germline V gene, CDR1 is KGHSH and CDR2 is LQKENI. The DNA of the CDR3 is TGTGCCAGCTCACCACAGCGGGCAGGGGCCAACGTCCTGACTTTC. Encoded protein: CASSPQRAGANVLTF.

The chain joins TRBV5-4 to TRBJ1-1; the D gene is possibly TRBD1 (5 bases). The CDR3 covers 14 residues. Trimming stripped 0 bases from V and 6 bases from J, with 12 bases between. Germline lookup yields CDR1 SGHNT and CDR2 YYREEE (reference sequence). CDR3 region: CASSLGGGDSEAFF. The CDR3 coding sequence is TGTGCCAGCAGCTTGGGGGGGGGAGATTCTGAAGCTTTCTTT.

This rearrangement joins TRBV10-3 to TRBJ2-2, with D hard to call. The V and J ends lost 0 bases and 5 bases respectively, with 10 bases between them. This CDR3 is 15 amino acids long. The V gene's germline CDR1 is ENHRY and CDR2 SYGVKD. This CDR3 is CAISESGYDTGELFF. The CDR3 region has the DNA TGTGCCATCAGTGAGTCGGGCTACGATACCGGGGAGCTGTTTTTT.

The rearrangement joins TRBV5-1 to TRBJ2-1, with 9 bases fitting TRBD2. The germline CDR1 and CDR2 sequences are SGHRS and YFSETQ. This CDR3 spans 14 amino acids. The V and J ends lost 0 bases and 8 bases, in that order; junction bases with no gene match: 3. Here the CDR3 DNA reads TGCGCCAGCAGCTTGGAAGCGGGGGGCTATGAGCAGTTCTTC. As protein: CASSLEAGGYEQFF.